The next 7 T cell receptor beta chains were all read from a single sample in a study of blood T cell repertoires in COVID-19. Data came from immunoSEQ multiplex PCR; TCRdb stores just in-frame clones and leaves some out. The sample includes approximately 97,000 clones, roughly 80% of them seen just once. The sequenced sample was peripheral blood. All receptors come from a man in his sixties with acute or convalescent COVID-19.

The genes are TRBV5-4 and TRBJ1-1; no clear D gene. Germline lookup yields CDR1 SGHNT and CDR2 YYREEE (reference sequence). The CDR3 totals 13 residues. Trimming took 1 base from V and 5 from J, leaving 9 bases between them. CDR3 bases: TGTGCCAGCAGCTTGTCCCCCCAAACTGAAGCTTTCTTT. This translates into CASSLSPQTEAFF.

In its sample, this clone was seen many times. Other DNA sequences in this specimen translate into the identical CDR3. In nucleotides, the CDR3 is TGTGCCAGCAGCTTAGGAGGACAGGGGAAAGAGACCCAGTACTTC. It translates to CASSLGGQGKETQYF. The chain recombines TRBV7-8 with TRBJ2-5; 9 positions agree with TRBD1. Germline V gene sequence: CDR1 SGHVS, CDR2 FQNEAQ. There are 15 residues in the CDR3. Losses at the gene ends were 1 base for V and 3 bases for J; bases not matched to a gene: 3.

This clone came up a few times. CDR3 loop: CASSARANTGELFF. CDR3 DNA: TGTGCCAGCAGTGCTCGCGCGAACACCGGGGAGCTGTTTTTT. The chain recombines TRBV11-3 with TRBJ2-2, with D unresolved. This CDR3 region has 14 residues. V shed 6 bases and J shed 0 bases, with 8 bases lying between them. Per the germline V gene, CDR1 is SGHNT and CDR2 is YENEEA.

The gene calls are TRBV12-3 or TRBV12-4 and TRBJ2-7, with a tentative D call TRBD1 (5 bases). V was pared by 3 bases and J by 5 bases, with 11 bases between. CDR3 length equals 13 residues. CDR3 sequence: CASSLIRVDEQYF. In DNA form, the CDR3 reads TGTGCCAGCAGTTTGATCAGGGTTGACGAGCAGTACTTC.

CDR3 region: CASSPLGQPTYEQYF. The CDR3 DNA reads as TGTGCCAGCTCACCATTAGGACAGCCGACCTACGAGCAGTACTTC. This chain connects TRBV18 to TRBJ2-7; D is possibly TRBD1 (6 bases). CDR1 and CDR2 from the germline V gene are KGHSH and LQKENI. This CDR3 is 15 amino acids long. Deletions cut 2 bases from V and 2 bases from J, with 13 bases between. Combining the CDR3 with reference TRBV18 and TRBJ2-7 gives the whole variable domain NAGVMQNPRHLVRRRGQEARLRCSPMKGHSHVYWYRQLPEEGLKFMVYLQKENIIDESGMPKERFSAEFPKEGPSILRIQQVVRGDSAAYFCASSPLGQPTYEQYFGPGTRLTVT.

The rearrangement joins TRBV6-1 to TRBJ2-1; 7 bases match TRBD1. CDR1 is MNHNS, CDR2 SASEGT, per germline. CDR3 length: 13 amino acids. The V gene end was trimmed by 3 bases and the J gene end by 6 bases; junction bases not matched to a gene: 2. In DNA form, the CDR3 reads TGTGCCAGCAGTGACCGGACAGGCAATGAGCAGTTCTTC. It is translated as CASSDRTGNEQFF.

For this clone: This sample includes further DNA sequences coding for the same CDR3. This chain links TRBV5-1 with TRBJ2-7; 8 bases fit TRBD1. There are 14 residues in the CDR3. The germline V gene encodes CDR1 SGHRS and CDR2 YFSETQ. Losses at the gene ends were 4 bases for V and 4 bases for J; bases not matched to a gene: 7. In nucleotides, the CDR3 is TGCGCCAGCAGCCCCGGACAGGGTTCGTACGAGCAGTACTTC. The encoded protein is CASSPGQGSYEQYF.